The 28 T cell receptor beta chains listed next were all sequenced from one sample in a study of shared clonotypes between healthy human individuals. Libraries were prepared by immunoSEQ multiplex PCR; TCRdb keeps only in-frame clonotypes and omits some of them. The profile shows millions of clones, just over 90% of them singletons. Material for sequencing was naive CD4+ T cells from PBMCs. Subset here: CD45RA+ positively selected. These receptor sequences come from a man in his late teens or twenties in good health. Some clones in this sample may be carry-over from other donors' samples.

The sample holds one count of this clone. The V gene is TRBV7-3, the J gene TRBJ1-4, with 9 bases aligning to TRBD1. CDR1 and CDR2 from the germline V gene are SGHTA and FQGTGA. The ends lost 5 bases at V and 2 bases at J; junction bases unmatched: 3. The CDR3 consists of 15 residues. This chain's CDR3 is CASSTGTGTNEKLFF. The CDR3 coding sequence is TGTGCCAGCAGCACCGGGACAGGGACTAATGAAAAACTGTTTTTT.

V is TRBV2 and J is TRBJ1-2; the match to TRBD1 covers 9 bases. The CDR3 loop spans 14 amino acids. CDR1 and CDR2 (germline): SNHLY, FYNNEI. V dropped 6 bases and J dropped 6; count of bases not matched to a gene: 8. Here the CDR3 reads CASRGQGVSHGYTF. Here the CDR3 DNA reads TGTGCCAGCAGGGGACAGGGAGTGTCTCATGGCTACACCTTC.

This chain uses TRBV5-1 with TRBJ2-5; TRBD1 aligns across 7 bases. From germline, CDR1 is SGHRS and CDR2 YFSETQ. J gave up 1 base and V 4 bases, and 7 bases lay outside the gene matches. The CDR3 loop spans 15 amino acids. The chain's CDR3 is CASSTGADAQETQYF. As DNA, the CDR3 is TGCGCCAGCAGCACAGGGGCTGATGCCCAAGAGACCCAGTACTTC. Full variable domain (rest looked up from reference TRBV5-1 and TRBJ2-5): KAGVTQTPRYLIKTRGQQVTLSCSPISGHRSVSWYQQTPGQGLQFLFEYFSETQRNKGNFPGRFSGRQFSNSRSEMNVSTLELGDSALYLCASSTGADAQETQYFGPGTRLLVL.

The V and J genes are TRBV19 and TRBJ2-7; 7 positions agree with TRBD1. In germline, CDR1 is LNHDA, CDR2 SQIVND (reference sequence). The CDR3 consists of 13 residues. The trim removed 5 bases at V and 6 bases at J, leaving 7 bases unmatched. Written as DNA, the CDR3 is TGTGCCAGTAGTTTAGCCGACAGGGTCGAGCAGTACTTC. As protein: CASSLADRVEQYF.

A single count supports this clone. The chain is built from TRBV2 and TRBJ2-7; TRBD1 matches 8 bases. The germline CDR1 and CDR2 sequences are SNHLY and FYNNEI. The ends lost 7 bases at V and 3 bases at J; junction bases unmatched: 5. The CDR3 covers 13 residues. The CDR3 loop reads CASNSGQGYEQYF. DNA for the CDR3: TGTGCCAGCAATTCCGGACAGGGCTACGAGCAGTACTTC.

CDR3 in DNA: TGTGCCAGCAGCCAGGGGGGGACAGGGGATTACAATGAGCAGTTCTTC. As protein: CASSQGGTGDYNEQFF. The J gene is TRBJ2-1, the V gene TRBV28; TRBD1 aligns across 10 bases. CDR1 is MDHEN, CDR2 SYDVKM, per germline. Germline trimming cut 6 bases from V and 4 bases from J; bases unmatched to any gene: 9. The CDR3 is made up of 16 amino acids. The full variable domain, rest sourced from reference TRBV28 and TRBJ2-1, is DVKVTQSSRYLVKRTGEKVFLECVQDMDHENMFWYRQDPGLGLRLIYFSYDVKMKEKGDIPEGYSVSREKKERFSLILESASTNQTSMYLCASSQGGTGDYNEQFFGPGTRLTVL.

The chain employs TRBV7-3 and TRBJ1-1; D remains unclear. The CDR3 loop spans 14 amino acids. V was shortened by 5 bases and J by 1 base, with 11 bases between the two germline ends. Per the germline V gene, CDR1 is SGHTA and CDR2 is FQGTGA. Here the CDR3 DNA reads TGTGCCAGCAGCCCCGGACGGACGAACACTGAAGCTTTCTTT. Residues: CASSPGRTNTEAFF.

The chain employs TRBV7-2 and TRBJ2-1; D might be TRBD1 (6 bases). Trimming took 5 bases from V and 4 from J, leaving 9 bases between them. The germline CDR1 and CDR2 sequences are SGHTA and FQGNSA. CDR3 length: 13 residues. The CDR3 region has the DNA TGTGCCAGCAGCCCAGGACAGTACAATGAGCAGTTCTTC. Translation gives CASSPGQYNEQFF.

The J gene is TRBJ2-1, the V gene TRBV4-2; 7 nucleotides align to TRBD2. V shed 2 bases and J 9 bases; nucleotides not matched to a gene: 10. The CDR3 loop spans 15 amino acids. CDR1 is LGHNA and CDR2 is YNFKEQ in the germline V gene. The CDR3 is CASSQFPLGGSEQFF. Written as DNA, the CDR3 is TGTGCCAGCAGCCAATTTCCGCTGGGAGGGAGTGAGCAGTTCTTC.

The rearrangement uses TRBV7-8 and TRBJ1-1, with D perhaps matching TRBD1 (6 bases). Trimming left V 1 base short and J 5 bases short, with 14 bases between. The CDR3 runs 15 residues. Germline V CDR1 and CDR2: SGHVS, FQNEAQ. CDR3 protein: CASSLGRQDGTEAFF. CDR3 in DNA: TGTGCCAGCAGCTTAGGGAGACAGGACGGGACTGAAGCTTTCTTT.

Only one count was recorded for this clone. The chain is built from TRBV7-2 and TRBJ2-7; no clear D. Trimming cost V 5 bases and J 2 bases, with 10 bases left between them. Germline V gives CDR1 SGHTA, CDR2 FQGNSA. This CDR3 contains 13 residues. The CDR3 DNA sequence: TGTGCCAGCAGCCCCCCAGGTACCTACGAGCAGTACTTC. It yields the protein CASSPPGTYEQYF.

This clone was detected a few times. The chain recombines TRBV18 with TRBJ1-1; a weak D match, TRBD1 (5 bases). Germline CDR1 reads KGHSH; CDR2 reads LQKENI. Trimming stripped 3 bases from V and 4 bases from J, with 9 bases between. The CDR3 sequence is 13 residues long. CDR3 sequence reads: CASSPDTGTEAFF. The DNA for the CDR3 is TGTGCCAGCTCACCGGACACGGGCACTGAAGCTTTCTTT.

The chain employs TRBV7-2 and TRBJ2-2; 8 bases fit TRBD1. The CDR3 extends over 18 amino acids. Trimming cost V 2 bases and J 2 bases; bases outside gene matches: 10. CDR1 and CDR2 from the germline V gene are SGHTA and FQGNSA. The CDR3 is CASSLNGQGSGNTGELFF. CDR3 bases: TGTGCCAGCAGCTTAAATGGACAGGGCTCCGGAAACACCGGGGAGCTGTTTTTT.

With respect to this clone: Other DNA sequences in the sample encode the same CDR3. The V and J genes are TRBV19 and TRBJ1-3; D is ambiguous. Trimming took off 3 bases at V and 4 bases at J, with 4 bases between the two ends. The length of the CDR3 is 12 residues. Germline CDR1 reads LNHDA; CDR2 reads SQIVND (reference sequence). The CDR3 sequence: CASSIPGNTIYF. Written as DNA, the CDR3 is TGTGCCAGTAGTATCCCCGGAAACACCATATATTTT.

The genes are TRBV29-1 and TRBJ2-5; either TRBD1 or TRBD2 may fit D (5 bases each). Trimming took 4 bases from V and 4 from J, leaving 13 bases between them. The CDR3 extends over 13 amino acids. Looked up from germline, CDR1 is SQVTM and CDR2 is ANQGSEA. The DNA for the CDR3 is TGCAGCGTTGGGTCTGGGGGTCCAGAGACCCAGTACTTC. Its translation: CSVGSGGPETQYF.

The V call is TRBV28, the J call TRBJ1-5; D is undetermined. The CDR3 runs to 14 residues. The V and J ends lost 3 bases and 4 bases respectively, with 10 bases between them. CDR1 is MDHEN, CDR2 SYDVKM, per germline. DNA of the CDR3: TGTGCCAGCAGTTTCGGCCAGGCGAATCAGCCCCAGCATTTT. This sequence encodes CASSFGQANQPQHF. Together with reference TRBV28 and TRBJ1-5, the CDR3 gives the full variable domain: DVKVTQSSRYLVKRTGEKVFLECVQDMDHENMFWYRQDPGLGLRLIYFSYDVKMKEKGDIPEGYSVSREKKERFSLILESASTNQTSMYLCASSFGQANQPQHFGDGTRLSIL.

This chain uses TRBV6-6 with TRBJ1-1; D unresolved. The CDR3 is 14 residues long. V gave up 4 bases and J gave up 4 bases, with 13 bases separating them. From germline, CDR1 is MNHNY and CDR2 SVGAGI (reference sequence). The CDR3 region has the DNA TGTGCCAGCAGTTCTGAGGCTGGAATCACTGAAGCTTTCTTT. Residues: CASSSEAGITEAFF.

This chain's CDR3 is CASSLGGRDGYTF. The CDR3 bases are TGCGCCAGCAGCTTGGGAGGGAGGGATGGCTACACCTTC. This chain joins TRBV5-1 and TRBJ1-2; no clear D gene. The V end lost 0 bases, the J end lost 6 bases, and 9 bases lay between the germline ends. CDR1 is SGHRS and CDR2 is YFSETQ in the germline V gene. The CDR3 contains 13 residues.

Here the CDR3 reads CASSDPFLGNTEAFF. The CDR3 nucleotides are TGTGCCAGTAGTGACCCCTTCTTGGGGAACACTGAAGCTTTCTTT. This rearrangement joins TRBV19 to TRBJ1-1; D not resolved. V was clipped by 5 bases and J by 1 base, with 14 bases between them. Germline V CDR1 and CDR2: LNHDA, SQIVND (reference sequence). This CDR3 comprises 15 residues.

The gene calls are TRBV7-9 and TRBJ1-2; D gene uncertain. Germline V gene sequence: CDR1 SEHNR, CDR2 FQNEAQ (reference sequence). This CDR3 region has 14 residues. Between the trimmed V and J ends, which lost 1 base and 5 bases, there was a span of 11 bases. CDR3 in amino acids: CASSLGRMRYGYTF. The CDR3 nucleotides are TGTGCCAGCAGCTTAGGTCGGATGAGGTATGGCTACACCTTC.

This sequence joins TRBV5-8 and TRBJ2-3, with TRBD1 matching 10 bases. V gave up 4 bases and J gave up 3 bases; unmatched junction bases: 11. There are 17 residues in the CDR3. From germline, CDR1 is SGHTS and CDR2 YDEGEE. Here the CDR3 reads CASSPRQGARTTDTQYF. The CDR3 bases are TGTGCCAGCAGCCCGAGACAGGGGGCACGGACAACAGATACGCAGTATTTT. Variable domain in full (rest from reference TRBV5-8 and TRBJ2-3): EAGVTQSPTHLIKTRGQQATLRCSPISGHTSVYWYQQALGLGLQFLLWYDEGEERNRGNFPPRFSGRQFPNYSSELNVNALELEDSALYLCASSPRQGARTTDTQYFGPGTRLTVL.

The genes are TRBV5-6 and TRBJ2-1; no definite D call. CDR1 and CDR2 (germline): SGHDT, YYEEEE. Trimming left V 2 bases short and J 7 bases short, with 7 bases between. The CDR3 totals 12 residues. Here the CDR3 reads CASSFLRNEQFF. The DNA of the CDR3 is TGTGCCAGCAGCTTTTTGCGGAATGAGCAGTTCTTC.

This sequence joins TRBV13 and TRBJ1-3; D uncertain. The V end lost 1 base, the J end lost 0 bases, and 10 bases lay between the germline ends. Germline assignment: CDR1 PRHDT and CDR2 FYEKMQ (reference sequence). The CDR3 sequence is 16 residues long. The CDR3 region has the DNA TGTGCCAGCAGCTTAGTTATGGGCTTCTCTGGAAACACCATATATTTT. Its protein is CASSLVMGFSGNTIYF.

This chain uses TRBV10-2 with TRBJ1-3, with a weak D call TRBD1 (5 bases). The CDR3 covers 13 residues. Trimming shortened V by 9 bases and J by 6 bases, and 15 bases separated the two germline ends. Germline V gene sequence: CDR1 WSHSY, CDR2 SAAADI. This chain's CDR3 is CASSPPGENTIYF. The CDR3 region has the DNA TGCGCCAGTTCCCCTCCGGGGGAAAACACCATATATTTT.

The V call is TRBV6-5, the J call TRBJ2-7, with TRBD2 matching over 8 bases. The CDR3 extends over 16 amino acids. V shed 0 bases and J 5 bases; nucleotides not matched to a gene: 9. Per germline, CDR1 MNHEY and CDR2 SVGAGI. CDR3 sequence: CASSYSPGGGQDEQYF. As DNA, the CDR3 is TGTGCCAGCAGTTACTCTCCGGGAGGGGGGCAGGACGAGCAGTACTTC.

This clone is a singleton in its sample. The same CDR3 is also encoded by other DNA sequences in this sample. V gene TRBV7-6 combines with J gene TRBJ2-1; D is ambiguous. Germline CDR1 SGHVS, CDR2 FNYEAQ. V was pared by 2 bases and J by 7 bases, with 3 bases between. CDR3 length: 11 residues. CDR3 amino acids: CASSLFNEQFF. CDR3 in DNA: TGTGCCAGCAGCTTATTTAATGAGCAGTTCTTC.

This chain's CDR3 is CASSPRDRSEAFF. CDR3 in DNA: TGTGCCAGCAGCCCCCGGGACAGGAGTGAAGCTTTCTTT. The chain links TRBV7-2 to TRBJ1-1, with 8 bases identical to TRBD1. Germline assignment: CDR1 SGHTA and CDR2 FQGNSA. Losses at the gene ends were 5 bases for V and 7 bases for J; bases not matched to a gene: 6. The CDR3 has 13 residues. The variable domain in full, with the rest retrieved from reference TRBV7-2 and TRBJ1-1, is GAGVSQSPSNKVTEKGKDVELRCDPISGHTALYWYRQSLGQGLEFLIYFQGNSAPDKSGLPSDRFSAERTGGSVSTLTIQRTQQEDSAVYLCASSPRDRSEAFFGQGTRLTVV.

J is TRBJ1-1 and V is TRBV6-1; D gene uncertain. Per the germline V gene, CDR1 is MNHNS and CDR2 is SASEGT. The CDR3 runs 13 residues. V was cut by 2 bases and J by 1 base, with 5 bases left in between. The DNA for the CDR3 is TGTGCCAGCAGTGAAACACGGAACACTGAAGCTTTCTTT. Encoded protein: CASSETRNTEAFF.